This T cell receptor (beta chain) was identified during a study of metastatic and nonmetastatic thyroid tumors. Study-level background: The study looked at repertoires side by side in blood and in tumor or nodule tissue from malignant and benign thyroid patients. Notes on the study in general: Reported TCR beta diversity, measured in blood and tumor, was significantly higher for malignant thyroid tumors than for benign nodules.

Authors' analysis steps: CDR3 was compared across clinicopathological groups, and the resulting differences were used to build a distant-metastasis classifier for papillary thyroid cancer. TCRdb re-called the PCR reads through MiXCR. In this record, the V and J calls reflect TCRdb's handling and not the investigators' own analysis. The data contain approximately 17,000 clones, roughly 24% of them singletons. V gave up 7 bases and J gave up 2 bases, with 15 bases separating them. This CDR3 has 15 residues. Ten or more counts support this clone. What it recognizes is unknown. Every patient was untreated before thyroid surgery.

This clonotype was sampled from a female donor with papillary thyroid cancer or a benign thyroid nodule (not recorded which). Some clones in this sample may be carry-over from other donors' samples. The sample taken for sequencing was tumor tissue. V is TRBV12-3 or TRBV12-4 and J is TRBJ1-3; D perhaps matches TRBD1 (6 bases). Here the CDR3 reads CASIHRDTPGNTIYF. CDR3 DNA sequence: TGTGCCAGCATTCACCGGGACACACCTGGAAACACCATATATTTT.